The clone carrying this T cell receptor (beta chain) was observed many times. This sample stems from a study of human T cells and chemical hapten exposure. Overall study: Patients were mainly female, each with alopecia areata, totalis or universalis.

Time point: pre-sensitization, week 0. The treatment denotes: therapeutic diphenylcyclopropenone sensitization with weekly scalp DPC. Patients had alopecia, were aged 18 to 70, and were not pregnant. V was cut by 7 bases and J by 9 bases, with 24 bases left in between. The CDR3 is made up of 15 amino acids. Per the germline V gene, CDR1 is MDHEN and CDR2 is SYDVKM. In the original processing: The number of TCRs in each sample had a median of about 96,000 and spanned roughly 23,224 to 750,000. Via MiXCR, TCRdb re-called the RACE reads, giving one row per CDR3 protein. These V and J calls derive from TCRdb rather than the authors' analysis. Of 52,000 or so distinct CDR3 sequences in the sample, over 9% are singletons; the top ten hold 9.6%.

The sample here was whole blood, taken in connection with sensitization to the hapten diphenylcyclopropenone (DPC). The J gene is TRBJ1-1, the V gene TRBV28, with D possibly being TRBD1 (5 bases). This receptor was obtained from a middle-aged man with alopecia areata. Some clones in this sample may be carry-over from other donors' samples. The CDR3 is CASTPLRDRGDKAFF. The CDR3 DNA sequence: TGTGCCAGCACCCCCCTCCGCGACCGAGGGGATAAAGCTTTCTTT.